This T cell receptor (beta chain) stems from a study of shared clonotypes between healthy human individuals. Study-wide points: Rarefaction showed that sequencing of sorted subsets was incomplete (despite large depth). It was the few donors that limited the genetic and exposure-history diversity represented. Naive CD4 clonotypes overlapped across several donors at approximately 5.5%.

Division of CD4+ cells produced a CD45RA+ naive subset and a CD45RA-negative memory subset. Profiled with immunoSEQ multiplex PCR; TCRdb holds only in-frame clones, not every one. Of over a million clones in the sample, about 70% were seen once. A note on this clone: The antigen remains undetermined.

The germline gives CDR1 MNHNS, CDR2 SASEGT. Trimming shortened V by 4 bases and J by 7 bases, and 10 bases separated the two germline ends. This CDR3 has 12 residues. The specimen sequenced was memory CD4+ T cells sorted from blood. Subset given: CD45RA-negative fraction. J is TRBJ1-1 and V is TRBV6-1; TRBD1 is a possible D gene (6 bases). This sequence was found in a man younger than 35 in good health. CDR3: CASSAGAGEAFF. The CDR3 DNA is TGTGCCAGCAGTGCGGGGGCCGGTGAAGCTTTCTTT.